Listed below are T cell receptor beta chains from one sample, sequenced in a study of CD8+ T cells in alopecia areata. Here immunoSEQ multiplex PCR was the method, and the copy in TCRdb shows in-frame clones only, minus some. The sample carries fewer than 250,000 clones, around 60% recorded once. Sequenced material: CD4+ T cells sorted from blood, taken at week 4, from a patient treated with tofacitinib. Receptors were obtained from a human donor with alopecia areata. The CDR3 runs from the conserved cysteine through the conserved F or W. The D gene is left open where the match is weak. Rows give clone size only sometimes, using once, few, many, or a class for an expanded clone.

CASSLEGDYGYTF | TGCGCCAGCAGCTTGGAAGGGGACTATGGCTACACCTTC | TRBJ1-2 | NA | NA | TRBV5-1
CAWGQGLISTNEKLFF | TGTGCCTGGGGACAGGGTCTCATCTCAACTAATGAAAAACTGTTTTTT | TRBJ1-4 | TRBD1 | NA | TRBV30
CASSRGGLAGQAQFF | TGCGCCAGCAGCCGCGGGGGACTAGCGGGACAGGCGCAGTTCTTC | TRBJ2-1 | TRBD2 | NA | TRBV4-1
CASSLVLGGWYGELFF | TGTGCCAGCAGTTTAGTTCTTGGAGGGTGGTACGGGGAGCTGTTTTTT | TRBJ2-2 | NA | few | TRBV27
CSVTAGGPRETQYF | TGCAGCGTAACAGCGGGAGGGCCGCGGGAGACCCAGTACTTC | TRBJ2-5 | TRBD2 | few | TRBV29-1
CAWRGAGIGETQYF | TGTGCCTGGAGGGGGGCGGGCATTGGTGAGACCCAGTACTTC | TRBJ2-5 | NA | NA | TRBV30
CSGASGSLTDTQYF | TGCAGCGGAGCTAGCGGGAGCTTGACAGATACGCAGTATTTT | TRBJ2-3 | TRBD2 | NA | TRBV29-1
CASSLDGSTTDTQYF | TGCGCCAGCAGCTTGGACGGGAGTACGACAGATACGCAGTATTTT | TRBJ2-3 | NA | few | TRBV5-1
CATQTGSFGNQPQHF | TGTGCCACCCAGACAGGGTCGTTTGGTAATCAGCCCCAGCATTTT | TRBJ1-5 | TRBD1 | few | TRBV6-1
CASSQPGSYEQYF | TGCGCCAGCAGCCAGCCGGGATCCTACGAGCAGTACTTC | TRBJ2-7 | NA | NA | TRBV5-1
CASSLSQGFTYEQYF | TGTGCCAGCAGTTTATCGCAGGGTTTTACCTACGAGCAGTACTTC | TRBJ2-7 | NA | NA | TRBV28
CASSPRVYEQYF | TGTGCCAGCAGCCCCCGGGTCTACGAGCAGTACTTC | TRBJ2-7 | NA | NA | TRBV6-6
CASTERINQPQHF | TGTGCCAGCACCGAACGGATCAATCAGCCCCAGCATTTT | TRBJ1-5 | NA | few | TRBV28
CSVRLAGVGEQYF | TGCAGCGTTAGACTAGCGGGAGTGGGCGAGCAGTACTTC | TRBJ2-7 | TRBD2 | NA | TRBV29-1
CASSLGTSGRDTQYF | TGTGCCAGCAGCTTGGGAACTAGCGGGAGAGATACGCAGTATTTT | TRBJ2-3 | TRBD2 | NA | TRBV28
CASSFTSGKGREQFF | TGTGCCAGCAGTTTCACTAGCGGGAAGGGGAGAGAACAGTTCTTC | TRBJ2-1 | TRBD2 | NA | TRBV28
CSVFKGSLDTGELFF | TGCAGCGTTTTCAAGGGGAGTTTGGACACCGGGGAGCTGTTTTTT | TRBJ2-2 | NA | NA | TRBV29-1
CASFPGAYNEQFF | TGTGCCAGCTTCCCTGGGGCGTACAATGAGCAGTTCTTC | TRBJ2-1 | NA | few | TRBV28
CATSRDKSGTEAFF | TGTGCCACCAGCAGAGATAAGTCGGGCACTGAAGCTTTCTTT | TRBJ1-1 | NA | NA | TRBV15
CASSLAGTYEQYF | TGCGCCAGCAGCTTGGCAGGGACCTACGAGCAGTACTTC | TRBJ2-7 | NA | NA | TRBV5-1
CASSLLGQGTDTQYF | TGCGCCAGCAGCTTATTAGGACAGGGCACAGATACGCAGTATTTT | TRBJ2-3 | TRBD1 | NA | TRBV5-1
CASSQDSTLGPGTGGDYGYTF | TGTGCCAGCAGCCAAGATTCTACCCTCGGTCCCGGGACAGGGGGAGACTATGGCTACACCTTC | TRBJ1-2 | TRBD1 | NA | TRBV4-2
CSVDQDRAKFF | TGCAGCGTTGATCAGGACAGGGCGAAGTTCTTC | TRBJ2-1 | TRBD1 | NA | TRBV29-1
CASSLIGSYGYTF | TGCGCCAGCAGCTTGATTGGTAGCTATGGCTACACCTTC | TRBJ1-2 | NA | NA | TRBV5-1
CASSSRALQFTDTQYF | TGTGCCAGCAGCTCCCGGGCCCTCCAATTCACAGATACGCAGTATTTT | TRBJ2-3 | NA | NA | TRBV7-2
CAWSGQTDQPQHF | TGTGCCTGGTCGGGACAGACAGATCAGCCCCAGCATTTT | TRBJ1-5 | TRBD1 | NA | TRBV30
CAWTNWGENYGYTF | TGTGCCTGGACCAACTGGGGAGAGAACTATGGCTACACCTTC | TRBJ1-2 | NA | NA | TRBV30
CAWNNRAPDEQYF | TGTGCCTGGAACAACAGGGCTCCCGACGAGCAGTACTTC | TRBJ2-7 | NA | NA | TRBV30
CASSLDLSWGTQYF | TGTGCCAGCAGCTTAGATCTTTCGTGGGGTACGCAGTATTTT | TRBJ2-3 | NA | few | TRBV7-6
CASSRGRYEQFF | TGTGCCAGCAGCCGGGGTAGGTACGAGCAGTTCTTC | TRBJ2-1 | NA | NA | TRBV5-6
CASSPVSGDYGYTF | TGTGCCAGCAGCCCGGTTTCAGGGGACTATGGCTACACCTTC | TRBJ1-2 | NA | NA | TRBV7-2
CASSQDQAGQNYEQYF | TGCGCCAGCAGCCAAGACCAGGCAGGACAGAACTACGAGCAGTACTTC | TRBJ2-7 | NA | once | TRBV4-1
CAWIAGRANTEAFF | TGTGCCTGGATCGCCGGGAGGGCGAACACTGAAGCTTTCTTT | TRBJ1-1 | NA | NA | TRBV30
CASSLSDRGLGQPQHF | TGTGCCAGCAGCCTTAGTGACAGGGGGCTGGGTCAGCCCCAGCATTTT | TRBJ1-5 | TRBD1 | NA | TRBV5-6
CSVGGKGEKLFF | TGCAGCGTAGGGGGCAAGGGAGAAAAACTGTTTTTT | TRBJ1-4 | TRBD1 | NA | TRBV29-1
CSVPLAETQYF | TGCAGCGTTCCCTTGGCGGAGACCCAGTACTTC | TRBJ2-5 | NA | few | TRBV29-1
CASSPTSRATNYGYTF | TGCGCCAGCAGCCCCACCAGCAGGGCCACTAACTATGGCTACACCTTC | TRBJ1-2 | NA | NA | TRBV5-1
CASSSFSPGEQYF | TGTGCCAGCAGTTCTTTCTCCCCGGGCGAGCAGTACTTC | TRBJ2-7 | NA | NA | TRBV27
CAWRDSTGELFF | TGTGCCTGGAGGGATAGCACCGGGGAGCTGTTTTTT | TRBJ2-2 | NA | NA | TRBV30
CAWSKRQGIQPQHF | TGTGCCTGGAGTAAACGACAGGGAATCCAGCCCCAGCATTTT | TRBJ1-5 | TRBD1 | NA | TRBV30
CACSYYGYTF | TGTGCCTGTAGCTACTATGGCTACACCTTC | TRBJ1-2 | NA | NA | TRBV30
CASSEQGVLLSGNTIYF | TGTGCCAGCAGCGAGCAGGGGGTTCTTCTCTCTGGAAACACCATATATTTT | TRBJ1-3 | TRBD1 | NA | TRBV2
CASSRPSGRDEQFF | TGTGCCAGCAGCCGACCTAGCGGGAGGGATGAGCAGTTCTTC | TRBJ2-1 | TRBD2 | NA | TRBV7-9
CASRLASQALEQYF | TGTGCCAGCAGGTTGGCTAGCCAAGCCCTGGAGCAGTACTTC | TRBJ2-7 | NA | few | TRBV6-5
CASGTSGLSTDTQYF | TGTGCCAGCGGGACTAGCGGATTAAGCACAGATACGCAGTATTTT | TRBJ2-3 | TRBD2 | few | TRBV28
CASKGGRGQPQHF | TGTGCCAGCAAGGGGGGCCGGGGTCAGCCCCAGCATTTT | TRBJ1-5 | NA | NA | TRBV27
CASRGGLERTQYF | TGTGCCAGCAGGGGGGGACTAGAGCGGACCCAGTACTTC | TRBJ2-5 | TRBD2 | NA | TRBV6-6
CASSTADSLNYGYTF | TGTGCCAGTAGCACCGCGGACAGTCTGAACTATGGCTACACCTTC | TRBJ1-2 | NA | few | TRBV19
CASSLTDRGGTEAFF | TGCGCCAGCAGCTTGACGGACCGCGGCGGCACTGAAGCTTTCTTT | TRBJ1-1 | NA | NA | TRBV5-1
CSVTSSGRANTGELFF | TGCAGCGTTACATCCAGCGGGAGGGCTAACACCGGGGAGCTGTTTTTT | TRBJ2-2 | TRBD2 | NA | TRBV29-1
CASRQGQGGYNEQFF | TGTGCCAGCAGACAGGGACAGGGAGGGTACAATGAGCAGTTCTTC | TRBJ2-1 | TRBD1 | NA | TRBV6-6
CATSRADGEQFF | TGTGCCACCAGCAGAGCGGACGGTGAGCAGTTCTTC | TRBJ2-1 | NA | NA | TRBV15
CASSQGMGRGTEAFF | TGCGCCAGCAGCCAAGGGATGGGGAGAGGCACTGAAGCTTTCTTT | TRBJ1-1 | NA | few | TRBV4-1